The 31 T cell receptor beta chains below were found in one sample sequenced in a study of blood T cell repertoires in COVID-19. Only in-frame clones appear in the TCRdb table, and some are missing; sequencing was by immunoSEQ multiplex PCR. The table has about 240,000 clones, 86% seen once; the top ten hold around 12%. The sequenced material came from peripheral blood. The receptors were sampled from a man older than 75 with acute or convalescent COVID-19.

The chain joins TRBV10-3 to TRBJ2-3; the D gene is possibly TRBD2 (6 bases). CDR1 is ENHRY and CDR2 is SYGVKD in the germline V gene. V was clipped by 5 bases and J by 1 base, with 10 bases between them. The CDR3 consists of 14 residues. DNA for the CDR3: TGTGCCATCAGTAGCGGGCGAGGCACAGATACGCAGTATTTT. Residues: CAISSGRGTDTQYF.

J is TRBJ2-7 and V is TRBV27, with 10 positions matching TRBD2. Germline V gene data show CDR1 as MNHEY and CDR2 as SMNVEV (reference sequence). Trimming at V came to 5 bases and at J to 5 bases, leaving 6 bases not matched to a gene. The CDR3 extends over 14 amino acids. CDR3 region: CASSKLAGTHEQYF. Written as DNA, the CDR3 is TGTGCCAGCAGTAAACTAGCGGGAACCCACGAGCAGTACTTC.

This chain uses TRBV28 with TRBJ2-2; the match to TRBD2 covers 9 bases. Per the germline V gene, CDR1 is MDHEN and CDR2 is SYDVKM. The CDR3 loop spans 16 amino acids. Trimming removed 6 bases from V and 0 bases from J; junction bases left unmatched: 5. The DNA for the CDR3 is TGTGCCAGCAGCCCGACTAGCGGAGCGAACACCGGGGAGCTGTTTTTT. Protein sequence: CASSPTSGANTGELFF.

V and J are TRBV7-3 and TRBJ1-1, with 7 bases matching TRBD1. This CDR3 region has 15 residues. V dropped 0 bases and J dropped 2; count of bases not matched to a gene: 3. Germline-derived CDR1 and CDR2 are SGHTA and FQGTGA. This CDR3 is CASSLTGTENTEAFF. The CDR3 nucleotides read TGTGCCAGCAGCTTAACGGGGACAGAAAACACTGAAGCTTTCTTT. Based on the CDR3 plus reference TRBV7-3 and TRBJ1-1, the full variable domain is GAGVSQTPSNKVTEKGKYVELRCDPISGHTALYWYRQSLGQGPEFLIYFQGTGAADDSGLPNDRFFAVRPEGSVSTLKIQRTERGDSAVYLCASSLTGTENTEAFFGQGTRLTVV.

The chain employs TRBV7-2 and TRBJ1-2; D is perhaps TRBD1 (5 bases). The V end was cut by 1 base, the J end by 5 bases, with 14 bases between. The CDR3 is 15 amino acids. Germline V lookup: CDR1 SGHTA, CDR2 FQGNSA. CDR3 residues: CASSLGEGRNYGYTF. The CDR3, as DNA: TGTGCCAGCAGCTTAGGGGAGGGGAGGAATTATGGCTACACCTTC.

V and J are TRBV9 and TRBJ2-3; 11 positions agree with TRBD2. There are 16 residues in the CDR3. With 2 bases clipped from V and 0 bases from J, the junction kept 2 bases outside the gene matches. Looked up from germline, CDR1 is SGDLS and CDR2 is YYNGEE. The CDR3 nucleotides read TGTGCCAGCAGCGTTGGGACTAGCGGTAGCACAGATACGCAGTATTTT. The encoded protein is CASSVGTSGSTDTQYF.

The chain employs TRBV19 and TRBJ1-2; 9 positions match TRBD1. The CDR3 sequence is 16 residues long. The V and J ends lost 4 bases and 3 bases, in that order; junction bases with no gene match: 9. From germline, CDR1 is LNHDA and CDR2 SQIVND (reference sequence). The CDR3 spells CASSTRQGGLDYGYTF. The CDR3 nucleotides are TGTGCCAGTAGTACCAGACAGGGGGGTCTGGACTATGGCTACACCTTC.

V is TRBV10-3 and J is TRBJ2-3, with TRBD2 as a possible D gene (6 bases). The V end lost 6 bases, the J end lost 0 bases, and 10 bases lay between the germline ends. The germline V gene has CDR1 ENHRY and CDR2 SYGVKD. The length of the CDR3 is 14 residues. Written as DNA, the CDR3 is TGTGCCATCAGGGAGGGGAGAAGCACAGATACGCAGTATTTT. This encodes CAIREGRSTDTQYF.

The chain links TRBV6-4 to TRBJ1-2, with D unclear. V was cut by 6 bases and J by 4 bases, with 12 bases left in between. The CDR3 is 13 residues long. In germline, CDR1 is MRHNA, CDR2 SNTAGT. The DNA for the CDR3 is TGTGCCAGCAGCCAAGGACTGCTCTATGGCTACACCTTC. Translated, it gives CASSQGLLYGYTF.

The genes are TRBV5-1 and TRBJ1-6, with 9 bases identical to TRBD1. This CDR3 contains 15 residues. Unmatched junction bases numbered 3, after V lost 2 bases and J lost 6 bases. Germline V lookup: CDR1 SGHRS, CDR2 YFSETQ. The CDR3 DNA is TGCGCCAGCAGCTTCGGGACAGGGCCTAATTCACCCCTCCACTTT. The encoded protein is CASSFGTGPNSPLHF.

The chain joins TRBV7-9 to TRBJ2-2, with TRBD2 matching over 7 bases. The ends lost 1 base at V and 5 bases at J; junction bases unmatched: 4. Germline V lookup: CDR1 SEHNR, CDR2 FQNEAQ (reference sequence). The CDR3 covers 15 residues. Here the CDR3 DNA reads TGTGCCAGCAGCTTAGAGACTAGCCCTACCGGGGAGCTGTTTTTT. It encodes CASSLETSPTGELFF.

J is TRBJ2-7 and V is TRBV7-3; D unclear. Germline CDR1 reads SGHTA; CDR2 reads FQGTGA. This CDR3 is built from 13 residues. V was cut by 1 base and J by 5 bases, with 9 bases left in between. The CDR3 reads CASSLSGLNEQYF. The CDR3 bases are TGTGCCAGCAGCTTAAGTGGGCTTAACGAGCAGTACTTC.

The chain recombines TRBV27 with TRBJ2-2, with 10 bases fitting TRBD2. CDR1 and CDR2 (germline): MNHEY, SMNVEV (reference sequence). This CDR3 has 15 residues. J gave up 15 bases and V 3 bases, and 13 bases lay outside the gene matches. The DNA for the CDR3 is TGTGCCAGCAGTTTCGCCCACTCTAGCGGGGGTTTGTTGTTTTTT. It is translated as CASSFAHSSGGLLFF.

The chain combines TRBV5-6 with TRBJ1-2, with 7 bases matching TRBD1. The CDR3 consists of 14 residues. V dropped 5 bases and J dropped 0; count of bases not matched to a gene: 4. The germline CDR1 and CDR2 sequences are SGHDT and YYEEEE. The CDR3 spells CASRADRTNYGYTF. Written as DNA, the CDR3 is TGTGCCAGCAGGGCGGACAGGACTAACTATGGCTACACCTTC.

This chain joins TRBV19 and TRBJ1-5; perhaps TRBD1 as D (6 bases). Germline values: CDR1 LNHDA, CDR2 SQIVND (reference sequence). This CDR3 region has 14 residues. Trimming removed 4 bases at V and 7 bases at J, with 14 bases between. This CDR3 reads CASSTDRRGQPQHF. DNA of the CDR3: TGTGCCAGTAGTACCGACAGGCGAGGCCAGCCCCAGCATTTT.

The genes are TRBV2 and TRBJ1-1; TRBD1 matches at 8 bases. The trim removed 5 bases at V and 0 bases at J, leaving 8 bases unmatched. CDR1 is SNHLY and CDR2 is FYNNEI in the germline V gene. The CDR3 totals 16 residues. The chain's CDR3 is CASSTTGEDLNTEAFF. The CDR3 DNA follows: TGTGCCAGCAGTACGACAGGGGAGGACCTGAACACTGAAGCTTTCTTT.

This chain connects TRBV7-3 to TRBJ2-7; TRBD1 is a possible D gene (5 bases). This CDR3 is built from 12 residues. Trimming took 8 bases from V and 1 from J, leaving 9 bases between them. Per germline, CDR1 SGHTA and CDR2 FQGTGA. The CDR3 spells CASQGPSYEQYF. CDR3 bases: TGTGCCAGCCAGGGCCCGTCCTACGAGCAGTACTTC.

J is TRBJ1-2 and V is TRBV5-1; perhaps TRBD1 as D (6 bases). In germline, CDR1 is SGHRS, CDR2 YFSETQ. The CDR3 runs 16 residues. V was cut by 4 bases and J by 4 bases, with 20 bases left in between. CDR3 sequence: CASSPGMGAQGYGYTF. CDR3 bases: TGCGCCAGCAGCCCCGGTATGGGGGCCCAGGGCTATGGCTACACCTTC.

The V and J genes are TRBV7-2 and TRBJ2-7, with 9 bases fitting TRBD2. With V trimmed by 5 bases and J by 7 bases, 9 bases remained unmatched. The germline V gene encodes CDR1 SGHTA and CDR2 FQGNSA. CDR3 length: 14 amino acids. The CDR3 nucleotides are TGTGCCAGCAGCCCCTTAGCGGGAGTGGGAGAGCAGTACTTC. Its protein is CASSPLAGVGEQYF.

The chain uses TRBV2 and TRBJ1-1, with TRBD1 matching 7 bases. CDR1 is SNHLY, CDR2 FYNNEI, per germline. V lost 9 bases to trimming and J lost 1 base; unmatched junction nucleotides: 5. The length of the CDR3 is 13 residues. The chain's CDR3 is CARRTGANTEAFF. The CDR3 DNA is TGTGCCAGAAGGACAGGCGCGAACACTGAAGCTTTCTTT.

The rearrangement joins TRBV7-2 to TRBJ2-5; 7 nucleotides line up with TRBD1. Per the germline V gene, CDR1 is SGHTA and CDR2 is FQGNSA. The CDR3 runs to 16 residues. J was trimmed by 4 bases and V by 6 bases; bases with no gene match: 14. CDR3 sequence reads: CASSLPSGRGRETQYF. The CDR3 coding sequence is TGTGCCAGCAGTTTACCCTCGGGCAGGGGGAGAGAGACCCAGTACTTC.

This chain joins TRBV6-5 and TRBJ2-7, with TRBD1 identical over 9 bases. V lost 2 bases to trimming and J lost 3 bases; unmatched junction nucleotides: 5. Per germline, CDR1 MNHEY and CDR2 SVGAGI. This CDR3 comprises 15 residues. DNA for the CDR3: TGTGCCAGCAGTTACAGTGGGACAGGGCTCTACGAGCAGTACTTC. It codes for CASSYSGTGLYEQYF.

Only a few counts were recorded for this clone. The rearrangement uses TRBV5-1 and TRBJ2-7, with 10 bases lining up with TRBD1. Trimming cost V 0 bases and J 5 bases; bases outside gene matches: 2. Germline values: CDR1 SGHRS, CDR2 YFSETQ. The CDR3 runs to 14 residues. DNA for the CDR3: TGCGCCAGCAGCTTGGGACAGGGGGCCCACGAGCAGTACTTC. Its protein is CASSLGQGAHEQYF.

The chain uses TRBV28 and TRBJ2-4; 11 bases are shared with TRBD1. There are 18 residues in the CDR3. Looked up from germline, CDR1 is MDHEN and CDR2 is SYDVKM. Trimming cost V 6 bases and J 4 bases; bases outside gene matches: 14. Written as DNA, the CDR3 is TGTGCCAGCAGCTCAATTTTGGACAGGGGGCCCCCTAAAAACATTCAGTACTTC. This translates into CASSSILDRGPPKNIQYF.

This CDR3 reads CASSLAGGDTIYF. CDR3 DNA sequence: TGTGCCAGCAGCTTGGCCGGGGGGGACACCATATATTTT. The V and J genes are TRBV5-4 and TRBJ1-3, with D perhaps TRBD1 (5 bases). Germline V gives CDR1 SGHNT, CDR2 YYREEE (reference sequence). V was shortened by 0 bases and J by 8 bases, with 9 bases between the two germline ends. The CDR3 runs to 13 residues.

V gene TRBV28 combines with J gene TRBJ2-3; TRBD1 aligns across 7 bases. CDR1 and CDR2 from the germline V gene are MDHEN and SYDVKM. Losses at the gene ends were 11 bases for V and 2 bases for J; bases not matched to a gene: 10. The CDR3 is 14 residues long. The CDR3 protein is CAGRQGGPTDTQYF. As DNA, the CDR3 is TGTGCCGGCCGACAGGGTGGTCCCACAGATACGCAGTATTTT.

The rearrangement uses TRBV19 and TRBJ1-5; D is perhaps TRBD1 (5 bases). This CDR3 is built from 15 residues. The V gene lost 10 bases and the J gene lost 2 bases, with 18 bases spanning the gap. Germline V CDR1 and CDR2: LNHDA, SQIVND (reference sequence). CDR3 nucleotides: TGTGCCACCGCCGTCGGGGGAGGGGGCAATCAGCCCCAGCATTTT. Protein sequence: CATAVGGGGNQPQHF. The full variable domain, rest sourced from reference TRBV19 and TRBJ1-5, is DGGITQSPKYLFRKEGQNVTLSCEQNLNHDAMYWYRQDPGQGLRLIYYSQIVNDFQKGDIAEGYSVSREKKESFPLTVTSAQKNPTAFYLCATAVGGGGNQPQHFGDGTRLSIL.

This chain links TRBV7-2 with TRBJ2-2; tentatively, D is TRBD1 (6 bases). The CDR3 totals 15 residues. Per germline, CDR1 SGHTA and CDR2 FQGNSA. V lost 3 bases and J lost 2, with 10 bases in between. The CDR3 coding sequence is TGTGCCAGCAGCTTTGTAGGGGGAAACACCGGGGAGCTGTTTTTT. This gives the protein CASSFVGGNTGELFF.

The chain recombines TRBV7-3 with TRBJ1-1; 8 bases are a match to TRBD1. The junction had 4 bases not matched to a gene; V was cut back by 2 bases and J by 8 bases. CDR3 length equals 13 residues. The V gene's germline CDR1 is SGHTA and CDR2 FQGTGA. This chain's CDR3 is CASSLSRQGEAFF. The CDR3 DNA sequence: TGTGCCAGCAGCTTATCGAGACAGGGGGAAGCTTTCTTT.

The V gene is TRBV7-8, the J gene TRBJ1-2; maybe TRBD1 (6 bases). The ends were cut back, 4 bases at V and 2 bases at J, with 11 bases in the middle. Per the germline V gene, CDR1 is SGHVS and CDR2 is FQNEAQ. This CDR3 has 14 residues. The CDR3 loop is CASSSPDRNYGYTF. The CDR3 bases are TGTGCCAGCAGCTCCCCCGACAGGAACTATGGCTACACCTTC. Drawing the rest from reference TRBV7-8 and TRBJ1-2, the complete variable domain is GAGVSQSPRYKVAKRGQDVALRCDPISGHVSLFWYQQALGQGPEFLTYFQNEAQLDKSGLPSDRFFAERPEGSVSTLKIQRTQQEDSAVYLCASSSPDRNYGYTFGSGTRLTVV.

The CDR3 is CASSISDRANTEAFF. The CDR3 DNA reads as TGTGCCAGTAGTATATCGGACAGGGCGAACACTGAAGCTTTCTTT. This chain connects TRBV19 to TRBJ1-1; 8 nucleotides agree with TRBD1. After removal of 2 bases from V and 1 base from J, the junction contained 3 bases not matched to a gene. The germline CDR1 and CDR2 sequences are LNHDA and SQIVND (reference sequence). This CDR3 is 15 amino acids long. The variable domain in full, completed from reference TRBV19 and TRBJ1-1, reads DGGITQSPKYLFRKEGQNVTLSCEQNLNHDAMYWYRQDPGQGLRLIYYSQIVNDFQKGDIAEGYSVSREKKESFPLTVTSAQKNPTAFYLCASSISDRANTEAFFGQGTRLTVV.